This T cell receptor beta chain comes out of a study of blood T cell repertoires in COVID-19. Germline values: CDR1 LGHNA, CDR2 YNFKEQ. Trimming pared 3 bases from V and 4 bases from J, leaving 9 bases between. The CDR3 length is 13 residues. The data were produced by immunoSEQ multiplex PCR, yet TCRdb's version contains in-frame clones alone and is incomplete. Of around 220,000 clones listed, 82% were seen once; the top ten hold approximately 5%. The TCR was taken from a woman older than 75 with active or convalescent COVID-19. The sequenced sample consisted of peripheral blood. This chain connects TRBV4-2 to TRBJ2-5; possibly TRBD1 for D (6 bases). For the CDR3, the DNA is TGTGCCAGCAGCCAGGGCAGGGGAGAGACCCAGTACTTC. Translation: CASSQGRGETQYF.